Below are 5 T cell receptor beta chains sequenced from a single sample in a study of T cell repertoires in breast cancer. An expanded emulsion RT-PCR with primers for all TCR V genes paired CD8+ T cell chains. A second nested PCR with blocking oligonucleotides suppressed unpaired genes. Each CDR3 protein is one row after TCRdb ran MiXCR on the emulsion pairing reads. Of roughly 39,000 distinct CDR3 sequences listed, around 45% are singletons. Material: CD8+ T cells. Receptors originate from a pool of human donors with breast cancer or a healthy control (not recorded which).

This clonotype was counted only a few times. This chain links TRBV6-5 with TRBJ2-6; no firm D call. This CDR3 contains 15 residues. V shed 0 bases and J shed 4 bases, with 7 bases lying between them. CDR1 and CDR2 (germline): MNHEY, SVGAGI. The CDR3 sequence: CASSYSTGGANVLTF. CDR3 DNA: TGTGCCAGCAGTTACTCGACCGGGGGGGCCAACGTCCTGACTTTC.

The gene calls are TRBV4-2 and TRBJ2-2; TRBD2 might be the D (6 bases). The CDR3 runs to 15 residues. V lost 3 bases and J 1 base, leaving 9 bases between the germline ends. Looked up from germline, CDR1 is LGHNA and CDR2 is YNFKEQ. In nucleotides, the CDR3 is TGTGCCAGCAGCCAGGGCGGGATGAACACCGGGGAGCTGTTTTTT. It specifies CASSQGGMNTGELFF.

This chain joins TRBV7-3 and TRBJ2-7, with a tentative D call TRBD1 (6 bases). Germline V gene lookup returns CDR1 SGHTA and CDR2 FQGTGA. The CDR3 is 14 amino acids. With 2 bases removed from V and 3 bases from J, the gap between germline ends came to 11 bases. CDR3 loop: CASSLGQPGYEQYF. The CDR3 DNA reads as TGTGCCAGCAGCTTAGGACAGCCGGGCTACGAGCAGTACTTC. The whole variable domain, remainder taken from reference TRBV7-3 and TRBJ2-7, is GAGVSQTPSNKVTEKGKYVELRCDPISGHTALYWYRQSLGQGPEFLIYFQGTGAADDSGLPNDRFFAVRPEGSVSTLKIQRTERGDSAVYLCASSLGQPGYEQYFGPGTRLTVT.

This clonotype was counted between two and nine times. Here the CDR3 reads CATAFSGANVLTF. In DNA form, the CDR3 reads TGTGCAACAGCATTCTCTGGGGCCAACGTCCTGACTTTC. The V call is TRBV7-9, the J call TRBJ2-6, with no clear D. Per germline, CDR1 SEHNR and CDR2 FQNEAQ (reference sequence). This CDR3 has 13 amino acids.

J is TRBJ2-7 and V is TRBV2, with D perhaps matching TRBD2 (6 bases). Between the trimmed V and J ends, which lost 2 bases and 7 bases, there was a span of 12 bases. The CDR3 spans 13 residues. Germline CDR1 reads SNHLY; CDR2 reads FYNNEI. This CDR3 reads CASSERPEGEQYF. The CDR3 nucleotides read TGTGCCAGCAGTGAAAGACCGGAGGGGGAGCAGTACTTC.